Listed below are T cell receptor beta chains from one sample, sequenced in a study of blood T cell repertoires in COVID-19. TCRdb's copy holds only in-frame clones and misses some; the assay was immunoSEQ multiplex PCR. Among approximately 24,000 clones listed, roughly 88% were seen once. The specimen sequenced was peripheral blood. All receptors come from a man in his 70s with acute or convalescent COVID-19. Both conserved end residues are part of each CDR3. D genes are given only for firm matches. Clone size appears in some rows only: once, few, many, or a class for an expanded clone.

CASSLVAGADSGAQYF,TGTGCCAGCAGCTTAGTTGCGGGAGCCGATTCGGGGGCCCAGTACTTC,TRBD2,TRBJ2-5,-,TRBV7-2
CASSQEGLGNQPQHF,TGTGCCAGCAGCCAAGAGGGACTAGGGAATCAGCCCCAGCATTTT,-,TRBJ1-5,-,TRBV4-2
CASSQEITSLNNEQFF,TGTGCCAGCAGCCAAGAGATAACTAGCCTCAACAATGAGCAGTTCTTC,-,TRBJ2-1,-,TRBV4-2
CASSLDPATNEKLFF,TGCGCCAGCAGCTTGGACCCAGCGACTAATGAAAAACTGTTTTTT,-,TRBJ1-4,-,TRBV5-1
CASRGQNNSPLHF,TGTGCCAGCAGGGGACAGAATAATTCACCCCTCCACTTT,TRBD1,TRBJ1-6,once,TRBV12-3/TRBV12-4
CASPLTYGGRGYTF,TGCGCCAGCCCCCTAACGTACGGGGGACGAGGCTACACCTTC,-,TRBJ1-2,-,TRBV10-1
CASSATRGDTQYF,TGTGCCAGCAGCGCCACCAGGGGAGATACGCAGTATTTT,-,TRBJ2-3,-,TRBV9
CASSQGTGAPQPQHF,TGCGCCAGCAGCCAGGGTACAGGGGCACCTCAGCCCCAGCATTTT,TRBD1,TRBJ1-5,-,TRBV4-1
CASSSSSGLAVPRGETQYF,TGTGCCAGCAGTTCAAGCTCCGGACTAGCGGTCCCCCGCGGGGAGACCCAGTACTTC,TRBD2,TRBJ2-5,-,TRBV28
CASSLYETQYF,TGTGCCAGCAGCTTGTATGAGACCCAGTACTTC,-,TRBJ2-5,-,TRBV5-6
CASLSLAGGETQYF,TGTGCCAGCCTCAGCCTAGCGGGAGGAGAGACCCAGTACTTC,TRBD2,TRBJ2-5,-,TRBV2
CASTPAGTGIYGYTF,TGTGCCAGCACCCCGGCGGGGACAGGAATCTATGGCTACACCTTC,TRBD1,TRBJ1-2,once,TRBV28
CASSYGTGRGGYTF,TGCGCCAGCAGCTACGGGACAGGGAGAGGCGGCTACACCTTC,TRBD1,TRBJ1-2,-,TRBV5-1
CASSSGTGGGKTQYF,TGTGCCAGCAGTTCCGGGACAGGGGGCGGGAAGACCCAGTACTTC,TRBD1,TRBJ2-5,-,TRBV6-5
CATRGDWDNEQFF,TGTGCCACCCGTGGCGACTGGGACAATGAGCAGTTCTTC,-,TRBJ2-1,-,TRBV24-1
CASSQRQGFMNTEAFF,TGTGCCAGCAGCCAGAGGCAGGGGTTTATGAACACTGAAGCTTTCTTT,-,TRBJ1-1,-,TRBV14
CASSDPYLRRSGQGEQYF,TGTGCCAGCAGTGACCCCTACTTGCGACGGAGCGGTCAAGGTGAGCAGTACTTC,-,TRBJ2-7,-,TRBV2
CASSQEGLAEGNTGELFF,TGTGCCAGCAGCCAAGAAGGGCTAGCGGAAGGGAACACCGGGGAGCTGTTTTTT,TRBD2,TRBJ2-2,-,TRBV3-1/TRBV3-2
CASSPSSPGGNTEAFF,TGTGCCAGCAGCCCATCATCGCCTGGAGGGAACACTGAAGCTTTCTTT,-,TRBJ1-1,-,TRBV7-6
CASSELTGKYQETQYF,TGTGCCAGCAGTGAACTAACAGGGAAGTACCAAGAGACCCAGTACTTC,-,TRBJ2-5,-,TRBV25-1
CASSSGYGNQPQHF,TGTGCCAGCTCATCGGGATACGGGAATCAGCCCCAGCATTTT,-,TRBJ1-5,-,TRBV18
CASPGGAGRGGDTQYF,TGTGCCAGCCCCGGTGGGGCCGGGAGGGGCGGAGATACGCAGTATTTT,TRBD2,TRBJ2-3,-,TRBV7-2
CASRLTSGTGSTGELFF,TGTGCAAGTCGCTTAACCTCCGGGACAGGAAGCACCGGGGAGCTGTTTTTT,-,TRBJ2-2,-,TRBV12-2
CASSHDRGREKLFF,TGCGCCAGCAGCCATGACAGGGGGCGGGAAAAACTGTTTTTT,TRBD1,TRBJ1-4,-,TRBV4-3
CASSPLGGVRETQYF,TGTGCCAGCAGCCCCTTGGGAGGAGTTCGGGAGACCCAGTACTTC,-,TRBJ2-5,-,TRBV7-3
CASSQGGSSYEQYF,TGCGCCAGCAGCCAAGGAGGGAGCTCCTACGAGCAGTACTTC,-,TRBJ2-7,-,TRBV4-3
CAISDLPGQGDLYNEQFF,TGTGCCATCTCCGACTTACCGGGACAGGGAGACCTCTACAATGAGCAGTTCTTC,TRBD1,TRBJ2-1,once,TRBV28
CSVGDFLGGYTF,TGCAGCGTGGGGGACTTTCTTGGCGGCTACACCTTC,-,TRBJ1-2,-,TRBV29-1
CASSYNREYEQYF,TGTGCCAGCAGTTATAACAGGGAATACGAGCAGTACTTC,-,TRBJ2-7,-,TRBV6-6
CASSLLGADQPQHF,TGTGCCAGCAGCTTATTAGGGGCGGATCAGCCCCAGCATTTT,-,TRBJ1-5,-,TRBV7-9
CASNRVMGLRHGYTF,TGTGCCAGCAACAGGGTAATGGGGTTGAGGCATGGCTACACCTTC,-,TRBJ1-2,-,TRBV2
CASTDLAGYTDTQYF,TGCGCCAGCACTGATCTAGCGGGATACACAGATACGCAGTATTTT,TRBD2,TRBJ2-3,-,TRBV5-1
CASSPKVTGGGSYNEQFF,TGTGCCAGCAGCCCCAAGGTCACTGGGGGGGGTTCTTACAATGAGCAGTTCTTC,TRBD2,TRBJ2-1,-,TRBV4-2